This T cell receptor (beta chain) was identified in a study of blood T cells in healthy people across ages. Through a sample-barcoded 5' primer and a J-beta primer mix, a second PCR was run for roughly 6 to 12 cycles. TCRdb re-analysed the 5' RACE reads in MiXCR, keeping a single row per CDR3 protein. This sample yields 450,000 to 600,000 distinct CDR3 sequences, of which over 25% are seen a single time; approximately 4% belongs to the top ten. The CDR3 length is 14 residues. Germline V gene data show CDR1 as MNHEY and CDR2 as SVGAGI. Trimming cost V 6 bases and J 5 bases; bases outside gene matches: 6. These data also formed part of another study, on T cells of mothers and their children.

The source material was blood. The chain has TRBV6-5 and TRBJ1-1; 10 bases map to TRBD1. The receptor comes from a boy aged 2 to 10 in good health. This CDR3 reads CASSLGTGETEAFF. In nucleotides, the CDR3 is TGTGCCAGCAGCCTGGGGACAGGGGAAACTGAAGCTTTCTTT.